The 25 T cell receptor beta chains reported below all come from one sample, sequenced in a study of blood T cell repertoires in COVID-19. Some clones are missing from TCRdb's copy, which holds only in-frame ones; the method was immunoSEQ multiplex PCR. The sample includes about 180,000 clones, 80% to 90% of them seen just once. The sample consisted of peripheral blood. The receptors originated from a human donor with active or convalescent COVID-19. The donor label of this sample is uncertain.

This chain joins TRBV6-2 or TRBV6-3 and TRBJ1-2; D may be TRBD1 (6 bases). Germline V CDR1 and CDR2: MNHEY, SVGEGT. With 0 bases removed from V and 4 bases from J, the gap between germline ends came to 15 bases. The length of the CDR3 is 16 residues. The CDR3 sequence is CASSYSGQGGSYGYTF. Written as DNA, the CDR3 is TGTGCCAGCAGTTACTCGGGACAAGGGGGATCCTATGGCTACACCTTC.

V usage is TRBV27 and J usage is TRBJ2-1; D is unresolved. Germline CDR1 reads MNHEY; CDR2 reads SMNVEV (reference sequence). V was clipped by 3 bases and J by 6 bases, with 6 bases between them. The CDR3 covers 12 residues. The CDR3 reads CASSFPGNEQFF. DNA of the CDR3: TGTGCCAGCAGTTTCCCCGGCAATGAGCAGTTCTTC.

This chain uses TRBV5-1 with TRBJ1-1, with 7 bases that match TRBD1. CDR1 is SGHRS, CDR2 YFSETQ, per germline. V dropped 5 bases and J dropped 2; count of bases not matched to a gene: 6. CDR3 length: 14 amino acids. CDR3 in DNA: TGCGCCAGCAGAAATACAGGGGTAAACACTGAAGCTTTCTTT. It encodes CASRNTGVNTEAFF.

For this clone: Within the sample, other DNA sequences also encode this same CDR3. The gene calls are TRBV20-1 and TRBJ2-5; D uncertain. Trimming cost V 5 bases and J 4 bases, with 5 bases left between them. The CDR3 covers 10 residues. CDR1 and CDR2 from the germline V gene are DFQATT and SNEGSKA (reference sequence). The CDR3 spells CSAWLETQYF. The CDR3 region has the DNA TGCAGTGCTTGGCTAGAGACCCAGTACTTC.

This sequence joins TRBV19 and TRBJ2-3; possible D gene TRBD2, 7 bases. Germline V CDR1 and CDR2: LNHDA, SQIVND (reference sequence). The V gene lost 6 bases and the J gene lost 5 bases, with 18 bases spanning the gap. The CDR3 contains 15 residues. CDR3 nucleotides: TGTGCCAGTAGGCATCTAGGGGGGGCTGGAGATACGCAGTATTTT. The encoded protein is CASRHLGGAGDTQYF. The whole variable domain, filled in from reference TRBV19 and TRBJ2-3, reads DGGITQSPKYLFRKEGQNVTLSCEQNLNHDAMYWYRQDPGQGLRLIYYSQIVNDFQKGDIAEGYSVSREKKESFPLTVTSAQKNPTAFYLCASRHLGGAGDTQYFGPGTRLTVL.

V is TRBV28 and J is TRBJ1-6; a possible D gene is TRBD1 (5 bases). Germline V gene sequence: CDR1 MDHEN, CDR2 SYDVKM. V was clipped by 5 bases and J by 15 bases, with 14 bases between them. CDR3 length: 12 residues. The CDR3 region has the DNA TGTGCCAGCAGTCTGTCGACAGCGCTCCTCCACTTT. It translates to CASSLSTALLHF. The full variable domain, completed using reference TRBV28 and TRBJ1-6, is DVKVTQSSRYLVKRTGEKVFLECVQDMDHENMFWYRQDPGLGLRLIYFSYDVKMKEKGDIPEGYSVSREKKERFSLILESASTNQTSMYLCASSLSTALLHFGNGTRLTVT.

This chain links TRBV7-3 with TRBJ2-7; D perhaps matches TRBD2 (5 bases). Germline lookup yields CDR1 SGHTA and CDR2 FQGTGA. The CDR3 totals 13 residues. V lost 3 bases, J lost 5 bases, and 11 bases lay in between. The CDR3 DNA reads TGTGCCAGCAGCTTCTACCGGCGGGACGAGCAGTACTTC. Amino acids: CASSFYRRDEQYF.

The V call is TRBV19, the J call TRBJ2-7, with D possibly being TRBD2 (6 bases). Trimming shortened V by 6 bases and J by 0 bases, and 12 bases separated the two germline ends. The CDR3 is made up of 14 amino acids. Germline values: CDR1 LNHDA, CDR2 SQIVND (reference sequence). CDR3 amino acids: CASRERVSSYEQYF. The CDR3 DNA follows: TGTGCCAGTAGGGAGCGGGTCAGCTCCTACGAGCAGTACTTC.

The chain combines TRBV30 with TRBJ1-2; D gene unclear. Germline V gene lookup returns CDR1 GTSNPN and CDR2 SVGIG (reference sequence). Trimming left V 4 bases short and J 7 bases short, with 25 bases between. The CDR3 has 16 residues. CDR3 bases: TGTGCCTGGACCAGAGCGGATTTTTCTGGCTATAGTGGCTACACCTTC. Translating gives CAWTRADFSGYSGYTF. The full variable domain, in which reference TRBV30 and TRBJ1-2 provide the parts outside the CDR3, is SQTIHQWPATLVQPVGSPLSLECTVEGTSNPNLYWYRQAAGRGLQLLFYSVGIGQISSEVPQNLSASRPQDRQFILSSKKLLLSDSGFYLCAWTRADFSGYSGYTFGSGTRLTVV.

The chain has TRBV5-1 and TRBJ1-5; possible D gene TRBD1, 5 bases. Trimming removed 2 bases from V and 0 bases from J, with 15 bases in between. Germline loops: CDR1 SGHRS, CDR2 YFSETQ. The CDR3 loop spans 17 amino acids. CDR3 coding DNA: TGCGCCAGCAGCTTAAGGCCCGCACAGGATAGCAATCAGCCCCAGCATTTT. Its translation: CASSLRPAQDSNQPQHF. Combining the CDR3 with reference TRBV5-1 and TRBJ1-5 gives the whole variable domain KAGVTQTPRYLIKTRGQQVTLSCSPISGHRSVSWYQQTPGQGLQFLFEYFSETQRNKGNFPGRFSGRQFSNSRSEMNVSTLELGDSALYLCASSLRPAQDSNQPQHFGDGTRLSIL.

CDR3 coding DNA: TGTGCCAGCAGCCAAGATTGGGAGCGGGGGGGCCGGGTAGATACGCAGTATTTT. It specifies CASSQDWERGGRVDTQYF. V usage is TRBV4-2 and J usage is TRBJ2-3; 10 nucleotides align to TRBD2. The CDR3 is 18 residues long. CDR1 and CDR2 from the germline V gene are LGHNA and YNFKEQ. Losses at the gene ends were 0 bases for V and 5 bases for J; bases not matched to a gene: 11.

The CDR3 is CSVKRTGDEQYF. The CDR3 DNA reads as TGCAGCGTAAAACGGACAGGGGACGAGCAGTACTTC. V gene TRBV29-1 combines with J gene TRBJ2-7, with 9 bases fitting TRBD1. V gave up 6 bases and J gave up 5 bases; unmatched junction bases: 5. CDR3 length: 12 amino acids. CDR1 and CDR2 from the germline V gene are SQVTM and ANQGSEA.

The CDR3, as DNA: TGTGCCAGCAGCTTACTCTACGAGCAGTACTTC. Protein product: CASSLLYEQYF. This sequence joins TRBV7-9 and TRBJ2-7; no firm D call. This CDR3 has 11 amino acids. Trimming shortened V by 2 bases and J by 3 bases, and 2 bases separated the two germline ends. Germline-derived CDR1 and CDR2 are SEHNR and FQNEAQ (reference sequence).

V and J are TRBV29-1 and TRBJ2-7; 7 nucleotides match TRBD2. CDR3 length: 14 amino acids. J lost 7 bases, V lost 4 bases, and 13 bases had no gene match. Germline values: CDR1 SQVTM, CDR2 ANQGSEA. CDR3 DNA sequence: TGCAGCGTTGGCCCTATGGGAGGGAACAGAGAGCAGTACTTC. This encodes CSVGPMGGNREQYF.

This clone has a single count. This rearrangement joins TRBV7-9 to TRBJ2-3; 7 bases line up with TRBD2. The trim removed 6 bases at V and 3 bases at J, leaving 6 bases unmatched. Germline CDR1 SEHNR, CDR2 FQNEAQ (reference sequence). The CDR3 has 14 residues. CDR3 nucleotides: TGTGCCAGCAGTGGGGGGGATGGTACAGATACGCAGTATTTT. Protein sequence: CASSGGDGTDTQYF.

Here the CDR3 reads CASSNNSPLHF. CDR3 coding DNA: TGTGCCAGCAGCAATAATTCACCCCTCCACTTT. The chain uses TRBV12-3 or TRBV12-4 and TRBJ1-6; D is unresolved. V lost 6 bases and J lost 5, with 2 bases in between. The CDR3 is 11 amino acids.

As regards this clone: Additional DNA sequences in this sample encode the identical CDR3. The rearrangement joins TRBV28 to TRBJ2-7; D gene uncertain. CDR1 and CDR2 (germline): MDHEN, SYDVKM. V was shortened by 3 bases and J by 3 bases, with 3 bases between the two germline ends. The CDR3 sequence is 11 residues long. The CDR3 DNA sequence: TGTGCCAGCAGTTTTAGCTACGAGCAGTACTTC. Translated: CASSFSYEQYF.

The gene calls are TRBV20-1 and TRBJ1-2; no clear D gene. Germline CDR1 is DFQATT and CDR2 is SNEGSKA (reference sequence). This CDR3 comprises 9 residues. V was cut by 5 bases and J by 7 bases, with 5 bases left in between. DNA of the CDR3: TGCAGTGCTCGGGGTGGCTACACCTTC. As protein: CSARGGYTF.

This clone was observed a few times. The chain employs TRBV2 and TRBJ2-7; no clear D gene. The CDR3 is 10 residues long. Trimming left V 9 bases short and J 3 bases short, with 6 bases between. The germline gives CDR1 SNHLY, CDR2 FYNNEI. Here the CDR3 reads CASGIYEQYF. The CDR3 DNA is TGTGCCAGTGGCATCTACGAGCAGTACTTC.

This clone has more than one count but fewer than ten. This rearrangement joins TRBV4-3 to TRBJ1-5; D perhaps matches TRBD1 (6 bases). The germline V gene encodes CDR1 LGHNA and CDR2 YSLEER. V lost 1 base and J lost 6, with 13 bases in between. This CDR3 has 15 residues. The CDR3 loop reads CASSQAIQGFQPQHF. Written as DNA, the CDR3 is TGCGCCAGCAGCCAAGCTATTCAGGGGTTTCAGCCCCAGCATTTT.

The chain uses TRBV2 and TRBJ2-7; 9 nucleotides agree with TRBD1. Germline loops: CDR1 SNHLY, CDR2 FYNNEI. The CDR3 length is 15 residues. V lost 7 bases to trimming and J lost 0 bases; unmatched junction nucleotides: 7. This chain's CDR3 is CASTPDRGSSYEQYF. CDR3 DNA: TGTGCCAGCACCCCGGACAGGGGCAGCTCCTACGAGCAGTACTTC.

The chain employs TRBV18 and TRBJ2-3, with 9 nucleotides matching TRBD1. Germline assignment: CDR1 KGHSH and CDR2 LQKENI. The ends lost 3 bases at V and 1 base at J; junction bases unmatched: 5. The CDR3 has 16 amino acids. CDR3 residues: CASSPPTGGRTDTQYF. In DNA, the CDR3 is TGTGCCAGCTCACCGCCGACAGGGGGACGCACAGATACGCAGTATTTT.

The rearrangement uses TRBV1 and TRBJ2-1; TRBD2 was called by the table and not checked on the DNA. TRBV1 constitutes a pseudogene. This CDR3 is built from 16 residues. The CDR3 region has the DNA TGCACCAGCAGCCAAGGAGCGGGAGGAGCCCACAATGAGCAGTTCTTC. Its translation is CTSSQGAGGAHNEQFF.

The rearrangement uses TRBV19 and TRBJ2-5; 15 bases map to TRBD2. The CDR3 runs to 15 residues. J was trimmed by 2 bases and V by 8 bases; bases with no gene match: 3. The germline V gene has CDR1 LNHDA and CDR2 SQIVND (reference sequence). In DNA, the CDR3 is TGTGCCAGTGGGGGACTAGCGGGGGGACAAGAGACCCAGTACTTC. Its translation is CASGGLAGGQETQYF. The full variable domain, with the rest looked up from reference TRBV19 and TRBJ2-5, is DGGITQSPKYLFRKEGQNVTLSCEQNLNHDAMYWYRQDPGQGLRLIYYSQIVNDFQKGDIAEGYSVSREKKESFPLTVTSAQKNPTAFYLCASGGLAGGQETQYFGPGTRLLVL.

The CDR3 here is CASSREGKSTDTQYF. The CDR3 coding sequence is TGTGCCAGCAGCCGGGAAGGGAAGAGCACAGATACGCAGTATTTT. The chain uses TRBV5-4 and TRBJ2-3; the D gene is possibly TRBD2 (5 bases). The length of the CDR3 is 15 residues. CDR1 and CDR2 (germline): SGHNT, YYREEE (reference sequence). V was pared by 4 bases and J by 0 bases, with 12 bases between.